The next 30 T cell receptor beta chains were all read from a single sample in a study of blood T cell repertoires in COVID-19. Using immunoSEQ multiplex PCR, the repertoire was profiled, and TCRdb retains in-frame clones only, with some absent. The sample carries hundreds of thousands of clones, 80% to 90% recorded once. Specimen: PBMCs or T cells enriched from blood (not recorded which). These receptors all come from a woman between 50 and 59 years old with acute COVID-19.

The table lists this clone with a count of one. V gene TRBV7-2 combines with J gene TRBJ1-4; 8 nucleotides match TRBD1. CDR3 size: 15 residues. Germline assignment: CDR1 SGHTA and CDR2 FQGNSA. V gave up 2 bases and J gave up 4 bases; unmatched junction bases: 3. The CDR3 here is CASSLQGASNEKLFF. CDR3 DNA: TGTGCCAGCAGCTTACAGGGGGCGAGTAATGAAAAACTGTTTTTT.

V is TRBV28 and J is TRBJ1-2, with D possibly matching TRBD1 (5 bases). Germline CDR1 is MDHEN and CDR2 is SYDVKM. This CDR3 is 15 amino acids long. The V end was cut by 3 bases, the J end by 5 bases, with 16 bases between. CDR3 sequence (DNA): TGTGCCAGCAGTTTCGGGCAGGGCCGTCTTTATGGCTACACCTTC. Amino acids: CASSFGQGRLYGYTF.

The count of this clone is one. The J gene is TRBJ2-1, the V gene TRBV20-1, with 7 bases lining up with TRBD2. CDR3 size: 14 residues. The trim removed 3 bases at V and 9 bases at J, leaving 11 bases unmatched. The V gene's germline CDR1 is DFQATT and CDR2 SNEGSKA (reference sequence). CDR3 in amino acids: CSASLASGLAEQFF. CDR3 sequence (DNA): TGCAGTGCTAGTTTGGCTAGCGGATTGGCTGAGCAGTTCTTC.

This rearrangement joins TRBV28 to TRBJ2-7, with 14 bases matching TRBD2. Looked up from germline, CDR1 is MDHEN and CDR2 is SYDVKM. The CDR3 loop spans 17 amino acids. V lost 5 bases and J lost 0; bases outside the gene matches: 6. Here the CDR3 reads CASSRGLAGAFSYEQYF. The CDR3 nucleotides read TGTGCCAGCAGTAGGGGACTAGCGGGAGCCTTCTCCTACGAGCAGTACTTC.

The chain links TRBV29-1 to TRBJ1-2, with 7 bases fitting TRBD1. The CDR3 runs 13 residues. J gave up 4 bases and V 4 bases, and 6 bases lay outside the gene matches. Germline V gene lookup returns CDR1 SQVTM and CDR2 ANQGSEA. The CDR3 is CSVVRDSSYGYTF. CDR3 in DNA: TGCAGCGTTGTCCGGGACAGCTCCTATGGCTACACCTTC.

The chain recombines TRBV28 with TRBJ2-1; TRBD2 is a possible D gene (6 bases). The CDR3 length is 16 residues. V shed 3 bases and J shed 2 bases, with 14 bases lying between them. Germline loops: CDR1 MDHEN, CDR2 SYDVKM. The CDR3: CASSLIKGLTYNEQFF. CDR3 bases: TGTGCCAGCAGTTTGATAAAGGGACTCACCTACAATGAGCAGTTCTTC.

This chain joins TRBV4-1 and TRBJ1-2; 10 positions agree with TRBD1. The CDR3 consists of 14 residues. Per germline, CDR1 MGHRA and CDR2 YSYEKL. V shed 4 bases, J shed 4 bases, and the junction held 3 bases outside the gene matches. Written as DNA, the CDR3 is TGCGCCAGCAGCCGAAGACAGGGGGCCTATGGCTACACCTTC. Translated: CASSRRQGAYGYTF.

The chain combines TRBV5-1 with TRBJ2-3; 8 bases agree with TRBD1. Germline assignment: CDR1 SGHRS and CDR2 YFSETQ. This CDR3 is built from 16 residues. Trimming at V came to 4 bases and at J to 6 bases, leaving 13 bases not matched to a gene. The CDR3 sequence: CASSPPSGGPRDTQYF. The CDR3 coding sequence is TGCGCCAGCAGCCCCCCGTCAGGGGGCCCGAGGGATACGCAGTATTTT.

This chain joins TRBV4-2 and TRBJ2-5; 10 bases agree with TRBD1. Germline CDR1 reads LGHNA; CDR2 reads YNFKEQ. The CDR3 extends over 16 amino acids. Trimming cost V 3 bases and J 4 bases; bases outside gene matches: 8. This CDR3 reads CASSQGGQGGAETQYF. Written as DNA, the CDR3 is TGTGCCAGCAGCCAGGGTGGACAGGGGGGGGCAGAGACCCAGTACTTC.

CDR3 in amino acids: CASSYAGASGNTIYF. The CDR3 bases are TGTGCCAGCAGTTACGCGGGGGCTTCTGGAAACACCATATATTTT. This chain joins TRBV6-5 and TRBJ1-3, with D maybe TRBD1 (6 bases). Germline CDR1 MNHEY, CDR2 SVGAGI. CDR3 length: 15 residues. V gave up 2 bases and J gave up 1 base, with 9 bases separating them.

The rearrangement uses TRBV5-6 and TRBJ1-2, with D uncertain. Germline V gives CDR1 SGHDT, CDR2 YYEEEE. This CDR3 spans 14 amino acids. The ends were cut back, 0 bases at V and 1 base at J, with 7 bases in the middle. The CDR3 reads CASSLESRNYGYTF. The CDR3 nucleotides read TGTGCCAGCAGCTTGGAATCCCGTAACTATGGCTACACCTTC.

J is TRBJ1-6 and V is TRBV18, with no clear D. Per germline, CDR1 KGHSH and CDR2 LQKENI. The V and J ends lost 2 bases and 8 bases respectively, with 10 bases between them. The CDR3 extends over 14 amino acids. Here the CDR3 DNA reads TGTGCCAGCTCACCATCAGCGAGGGATTCACCCCTCCACTTT. Its protein is CASSPSARDSPLHF.

V is TRBV7-9 and J is TRBJ2-3; no definite D call. The CDR3 is 15 amino acids. Looked up from germline, CDR1 is SEHNR and CDR2 is FQNEAQ (reference sequence). Trimming removed 1 base from V and 0 bases from J, with 8 bases in between. Here the CDR3 reads CASSLVSTSTDTQYF. The CDR3 DNA reads TGTGCCAGCAGCTTAGTTTCTACCAGCACAGATACGCAGTATTTT. Variable domain in full (rest from reference TRBV7-9 and TRBJ2-3): DTGVSQNPRHKITKRGQNVTFRCDPISEHNRLYWYRQTLGQGPEFLTYFQNEAQLEKSRLLSDRFSAERPKGSFSTLEIQRTEQGDSAMYLCASSLVSTSTDTQYFGPGTRLTVL.

The V gene is TRBV27, the J gene TRBJ2-4, with 7 bases fitting TRBD1. Trimming at V came to 4 bases and at J to 9 bases, leaving 12 bases not matched to a gene. CDR3 length equals 15 residues. The germline gives CDR1 MNHEY, CDR2 SMNVEV (reference sequence). The CDR3 DNA reads TGTGCCAGCAGTTCCCCGACAGGGACCCTCGGCATTCAGTACTTC. This sequence encodes CASSSPTGTLGIQYF.

The rearrangement joins TRBV19 to TRBJ1-2; 12 positions agree with TRBD1. The CDR3 consists of 15 residues. Germline V gives CDR1 LNHDA, CDR2 SQIVND (reference sequence). J gave up 7 bases and V 3 bases, and 6 bases lay outside the gene matches. This CDR3 is CASSISGQGALGYTF. CDR3 nucleotide sequence: TGTGCCAGTAGTATTTCGGGACAGGGGGCGCTTGGCTACACCTTC.

In DNA form, the CDR3 reads TGTGCCAGCAGTCGGACAGCGGGGGACACCATATATTTT. It specifies CASSRTAGDTIYF. This chain uses TRBV6-5 with TRBJ1-3; TRBD1 might be the D (6 bases). CDR1 MNHEY and CDR2 SVGAGI come from the germline V gene. The CDR3 covers 13 residues. V shed 5 bases and J shed 8 bases, with 13 bases lying between them.

The J gene is TRBJ2-7, the V gene TRBV10-3, with TRBD1 identical over 7 bases. The CDR3 extends over 12 amino acids. The J segment lost 4 bases and the V segment lost 5 bases, leaving 2 bases of the junction unmatched. Germline values: CDR1 ENHRY, CDR2 SYGVKD. CDR3 loop: CAISSQGYEQYF. DNA of the CDR3: TGTGCCATCAGTTCACAGGGGTACGAGCAGTACTTC.

The V gene is TRBV28, the J gene TRBJ1-2; possibly TRBD1 for D (6 bases). CDR1 MDHEN and CDR2 SYDVKM come from the germline V gene. CDR3 length: 13 residues. Trimming removed 5 bases from V and 5 bases from J, with 12 bases in between. CDR3 in amino acids: CASSLGARYGYTF. The CDR3 region has the DNA TGTGCCAGCAGTCTGGGGGCACGATATGGCTACACCTTC.

The rearrangement links TRBV2 to TRBJ2-1, with D possibly matching TRBD1 (5 bases). Germline V gene lookup returns CDR1 SNHLY and CDR2 FYNNEI. V was pared by 0 bases and J by 10 bases, with 13 bases between. This CDR3 spans 14 amino acids. In DNA, the CDR3 is TGTGCCAGCAGTGAAGCGCTTAGGGGCAGAGAGCAGTTCTTC. Translation: CASSEALRGREQFF.

The chain couples TRBV7-3 to TRBJ1-1; maybe TRBD1 (6 bases). This CDR3 has 13 amino acids. Trimming took off 5 bases at V and 1 base at J, with 8 bases between the two ends. Germline CDR1 is SGHTA and CDR2 is FQGTGA. The CDR3 DNA reads as TGTGCCAGCAGCACGGGACAGAACACTGAAGCTTTCTTT. The encoded protein is CASSTGQNTEAFF.

The chain combines TRBV2 with TRBJ1-5; tentative D call: TRBD1 (6 bases). The CDR3 runs 16 residues. Trimming pared 3 bases from V and 6 bases from J, leaving 18 bases between. Germline V gives CDR1 SNHLY, CDR2 FYNNEI. As DNA, the CDR3 is TGTGCCAGCAGTGAGAGGCCAGGGGACCTCGGTCAGCCCCAGCATTTT. Translating it yields CASSERPGDLGQPQHF.

The chain links TRBV12-5 to TRBJ2-5; no definite D call. CDR1 and CDR2 (germline): LGHNT, FRNRAP. V lost 4 bases and J 5 bases, leaving 17 bases between the germline ends. The CDR3 contains 15 residues. The DNA of the CDR3 is TGTGCTAGTGGTTCCTATATTAGAACGTGGGAGACCCAGTACTTC. Protein sequence: CASGSYIRTWETQYF.

This chain's CDR3 is CASSFDVQGFRGYTF. The DNA of the CDR3 is TGTGCCAGCAGCTTTGATGTCCAGGGGTTTCGGGGCTACACCTTC. The chain joins TRBV7-2 to TRBJ1-2; tentatively, D is TRBD1 (6 bases). Trimming took 3 bases from V and 8 from J, leaving 19 bases between them. The CDR3 contains 15 residues. Germline CDR1 is SGHTA and CDR2 is FQGNSA.

This clone is a singleton in its sample. The CDR3 DNA is TGCAGTGCTAGTCCTAGCGGCTACGAGCAGTACTTC. As protein: CSASPSGYEQYF. The chain recombines TRBV20-1 with TRBJ2-7, with 7 positions matching TRBD2. V was pared by 3 bases and J by 3 bases, with 2 bases of the junction left unmatched. Germline V gene data show CDR1 as DFQATT and CDR2 as SNEGSKA (reference sequence). The CDR3 contains 12 residues.

The rearrangement links TRBV28 to TRBJ2-3; 11 nucleotides agree with TRBD2. CDR3 size: 19 residues. Germline loops: CDR1 MDHEN, CDR2 SYDVKM. Trimming removed 8 bases from V and 0 bases from J; junction bases left unmatched: 16. The CDR3 protein is CASAQVSGRAITSTDTQYF. CDR3 bases: TGTGCCAGCGCCCAGGTTAGCGGGAGGGCCATCACTAGCACAGATACGCAGTATTTT.

The V and J genes are TRBV7-2 and TRBJ2-7, with D uncertain. The CDR3 loop spans 14 amino acids. Germline CDR1 SGHTA, CDR2 FQGNSA. V was clipped by 5 bases and J by 3 bases, with 14 bases between them. This CDR3 is CASSPLDSGYEQYF. The CDR3 nucleotides are TGTGCCAGCAGCCCGTTAGATTCGGGCTACGAGCAGTACTTC.

This chain connects TRBV4-2 to TRBJ2-1; TRBD1 matches at 8 bases. CDR3 size: 13 residues. Germline V lookup: CDR1 LGHNA, CDR2 YNFKEQ. With V trimmed by 9 bases and J by 7 bases, 8 bases remained unmatched. The CDR3 reads CASDQGAGNEQFF. The CDR3 DNA reads as TGTGCCAGTGACCAGGGGGCTGGGAATGAGCAGTTCTTC.

The rearrangement uses TRBV5-1 and TRBJ2-7, with 12 bases that match TRBD2. The CDR3 consists of 17 residues. After removal of 3 bases from V and 7 bases from J, the junction contained 14 bases not matched to a gene. CDR1 SGHRS and CDR2 YFSETQ come from the germline V gene. DNA for the CDR3: TGCGCCAGCAGCTCTCAGGGACTAGCGGGTGGGTTGGTTGAGCAGTACTTC. Translating gives CASSSQGLAGGLVEQYF.

V is TRBV6-5 and J is TRBJ1-1; TRBD1 agrees at 10 bases. Trimming cost V 5 bases and J 7 bases; bases outside gene matches: 10. Germline V gene data show CDR1 as MNHEY and CDR2 as SVGAGI. The CDR3 covers 15 residues. CDR3 DNA: TGTGCCAGCAGTCCTAAACGACAGGGGGCTAATGAAGCTTTCTTT. Its protein is CASSPKRQGANEAFF.

This rearrangement joins TRBV6-5 to TRBJ2-7; no definite D call. This CDR3 is 14 amino acids long. Germline CDR1 and CDR2: MNHEY and SVGAGI. Trimming took off 6 bases at V and 6 bases at J, with 18 bases between the two ends. The CDR3: CASSQLPLLPEQYF. CDR3 DNA sequence: TGTGCCAGCAGCCAACTACCTCTCCTACCCGAGCAGTACTTC.